This note documents a single T cell receptor (beta chain) sequence. The antigen remains unidentified. This record belongs to a study of cytomegalovirus exposure and HLA in healthy donors. CDR3 length: 16 amino acids. Germline CDR1 reads SGHNT; CDR2 reads YYREEE (reference sequence). Trimming at V came to 4 bases and at J to 2 bases, leaving 5 bases not matched to a gene. The study ran its PCR with 60 Vbeta and 13 Jbeta primers. Here immunoSEQ multiplex PCR was the method, and the copy in TCRdb shows in-frame clones only, minus some. The sample records 95,000 to 150,000 clones, around 86% being singletons. General observations from the study: Some segments of the V type, notably TRBV6-2 and TRBV6-3, were excluded as indistinguishable.

The receptor comes from a man younger than 40 in good health and CMV-seronegative. This chain links TRBV5-4 with TRBJ2-3; 12 positions match TRBD2. The sequenced sample consisted of PBMCs. CDR3 coding DNA: TGTGCCAGCAGCCCCGGGACTAGCGGGTACACAGATACGCAGTATTTT. This translates into CASSPGTSGYTDTQYF.